A selection of T cell receptor beta chains follows, all from one sample in a study of radiation and T cells in renal cell carcinoma. Clones were sequenced by immunoSEQ multiplex PCR, and TCRdb holds only the in-frame ones, with some missing. The sample records some 120,000 clones, about four fifths being singletons. The sequencing here drew on blood, taken from a patient whose treatment included radiotherapy and nephrectomy. The source is a woman aged 55-70 years with renal cell carcinoma. The conserved cysteine and the conserved F or W are not part of the CDR3 here. Each record gives: V gene, CDR3 protein.

TRBV9 | ASSEGTSGKSYNEQF
TRBV29-1 | SVAGQHYGYT
TRBV20-1 | SANSGGGYT
TRBV7-9 | ASSPTLGGTTDTQY
TRBV4-1 | ASSQDTPYEQY
TRBV4-3 | ASSQERTSGIGEQY
TRBV30 | AWGDRETDTQY
TRBV25-1 | ASSEYVAGSLYGYT
TRBV6-1 | ASSDLKEGYT
TRBV2 | ASSGRRTTGELF
TRBV18 | ASSQLDRNQPQH
TRBV7-3 | ASRIQGNTGELF
TRBV29-1 | SVDPGQGYEAF
TRBV5-1 | ASSLEAGANTEAF
TRBV29-1 | SAGRGGETQY
TRBV25-1 | ASSAHRLAGGGDTQY
TRBV28 | ASSFVQGNTGELF
TRBV4-1 | ASSQVTGGTEAF
TRBV11-3 | ASSLGTGGPLSTDTQY
TRBV19 | ASSIWHGADQPQH
TRBV9 | ASSVEAGAGYT
TRBV10-3 | AISAGLQETQY
TRBV4-2 | ASSQNLNSNQPQH
TRBV7-9 | ASSSTPDTQY
TRBV27 | ASSTPGIRETQY
TRBV5-6 | ASSWGGISYNEQF
TRBV2 | ASKWATTVQPQH
TRBV5-1 | ASSLGQASSGNTIY
TRBV29-1 | SVGDTEAF
TRBV2 | ASTPRSRQGIDTQY
TRBV5-1 | ASSLGGPQETQY
TRBV10-1 | ASSSTGTGTGTDTQY
TRBV5-6 | ASSLDGVDEKLF
TRBV6-5 | ASSWDARHTEAF
TRBV9 | ASSVGRASGGVETQY
TRBV15 | ATSSTGPSYEQY
TRBV4-1 | ASSARDGDYEQY
TRBV5-1 | ASSSTGVETNEKLF
TRBV30 | AWSVLSSSGGYT
TRBV6-1 | ASGSGTANNEQF